A selection of T cell receptor beta chains follows, all from one sample in a study of T-cell reconstitution after alpha-beta-depleted transplantation in children. Via MiXCR, TCRdb re-called the PCR reads, giving one row per CDR3 protein. The sample includes 200,000 to 250,000 distinct CDR3 sequences, approximately 8.9% of them seen just once. Here the sequenced sample was PBMCs, mostly from graft donor cells, taken 180 days after TCRalphabeta/CD19-depleted stem cell transplant. All receptors derive from a male patient under 18 who had a stem cell transplant for acute lymphoblastic leukemia, so the T cells may come from the graft donor. Both conserved end residues are part of each CDR3. Each record gives: clone size, V gene, D gene, J gene, CDR3 protein, CDR3 DNA. The D gene is left open where the match is weak. Size is stated for part of the rows, as once, few or many counts, or as a class when the clone is expanded.

abundance: few
v_gene: TRBV12-3/TRBV12-4
d_gene: .
j_gene: TRBJ1-2
CDR3aa: CASRYPGSGYTF
CDR3nt: TGTGCCAGCAGATACCCAGGGTCCGGCTACACCTTC

abundance: many
v_gene: TRBV29-1
d_gene: TRBD2
j_gene: TRBJ2-7
CDR3aa: CSVEGSGEFKQYF
CDR3nt: TGCAGCGTTGAAGGTAGCGGGGAGTTCAAGCAGTACTTC

abundance: many
v_gene: TRBV3-1
d_gene: TRBD1
j_gene: TRBJ2-5
CDR3aa: CASSHGDRGLQETQYF
CDR3nt: TGTGCCAGCAGCCATGGGGACAGGGGGCTCCAAGAGACCCAGTACTTC

abundance: many
v_gene: TRBV28
d_gene: .
j_gene: TRBJ1-5
CDR3aa: CASSLEQGRQPQHF
CDR3nt: TGTGCCAGCAGTTTAGAACAGGGAAGGCAGCCCCAGCATTTT

abundance: many
v_gene: TRBV15
d_gene: .
j_gene: TRBJ1-1
CDR3aa: CATSRGPTEAFF
CDR3nt: TGTGCCACCAGCAGAGGCCCCACTGAAGCTTTCTTT

abundance: many
v_gene: TRBV12-3/TRBV12-4
d_gene: TRBD2
j_gene: TRBJ2-5
CDR3aa: CASSPRLAGGKRTQYF
CDR3nt: TGTGCCAGCAGCCCCCGACTAGCGGGAGGGAAGAGAACCCAGTACTTC

abundance: many
v_gene: TRBV4-3
d_gene: TRBD2
j_gene: TRBJ2-2
CDR3aa: CASSQRLAGGPWELFF
CDR3nt: TGCGCCAGCAGCCAGAGACTAGCGGGGGGGCCCTGGGAGCTGTTTTTT

abundance: many
v_gene: TRBV2
d_gene: TRBD2
j_gene: TRBJ2-2
CDR3aa: CASRTGTSGTGELFF
CDR3nt: TGTGCCAGCAGAACTGGGACTAGCGGGACCGGGGAGCTGTTTTTT

abundance: .
v_gene: TRBV19
d_gene: .
j_gene: TRBJ1-5
CDR3aa: CASSISWDYSNQPQHF
CDR3nt: TGTGCCAGTAGTATATCGTGGGATTATAGCAATCAGCCCCAGCATTTT

abundance: .
v_gene: TRBV27
d_gene: .
j_gene: TRBJ2-2
CDR3aa: CASSLSPGPPGTGELFF
CDR3nt: TGTGCCAGCAGTTTATCCCCAGGGCCTCCGGGCACCGGGGAGCTGTTTTTT

abundance: many
v_gene: TRBV18
d_gene: .
j_gene: TRBJ2-7
CDR3aa: CASSGEAYEQYF
CDR3nt: TGTGCCAGCTCGGGCGAGGCCTACGAGCAGTACTTC

abundance: many
v_gene: TRBV6-1
d_gene: TRBD2
j_gene: TRBJ2-7
CDR3aa: CASSRLAGGVYEQYF
CDR3nt: TGTGCCAGCAGCCGACTAGCGGGGGGGGTTTACGAGCAGTACTTC

abundance: many
v_gene: TRBV10-1
d_gene: .
j_gene: TRBJ1-5
CDR3aa: CASSRYGGGNQPQHF
CDR3nt: TGCGCCAGCAGTCGGTATGGGGGGGGCAATCAGCCCCAGCATTTT

abundance: many
v_gene: TRBV6-2/TRBV6-3
d_gene: .
j_gene: TRBJ2-6
CDR3aa: CASKSWAHGANVLTF
CDR3nt: TGTGCCAGCAAGTCTTGGGCACACGGGGCCAACGTCCTGACTTTC

abundance: many
v_gene: TRBV6-5
d_gene: .
j_gene: TRBJ2-6
CDR3aa: CASSYSILSGANVLTF
CDR3nt: TGTGCCAGCAGTTACTCGATCCTCTCTGGGGCCAACGTCCTGACTTTC

abundance: many
v_gene: TRBV15
d_gene: .
j_gene: TRBJ1-3
CDR3aa: CATSSPENTIYF
CDR3nt: TGTGCCACCTCCTCACCTGAAAACACCATATATTTT

abundance: many
v_gene: TRBV7-2
d_gene: .
j_gene: TRBJ2-3
CDR3aa: CASSLNPAYTRNSQYF
CDR3nt: TGTGCCAGCAGCTTAAACCCGGCCTATACCAGGAACTCGCAGTATTTT

abundance: many
v_gene: TRBV15
d_gene: .
j_gene: TRBJ2-4
CDR3aa: CATSRGIGENIQYF
CDR3nt: TGTGCCACCAGCAGAGGTATTGGGGAAAACATTCAGTACTTC

abundance: many
v_gene: TRBV24-1
d_gene: .
j_gene: TRBJ2-7
CDR3aa: CATSDSRGSRGEQYF
CDR3nt: TGTGCCACCAGTGATTCTCGGGGCAGTCGAGGCGAGCAGTACTTC

abundance: many
v_gene: TRBV20-1
d_gene: .
j_gene: TRBJ2-3
CDR3aa: CSARDHQGPPGQPTDTQYF
CDR3nt: TGCAGTGCTAGAGACCACCAAGGACCGCCGGGACAACCCACAGATACGCAGTATTTT

abundance: many
v_gene: TRBV20-1
d_gene: .
j_gene: TRBJ2-7
CDR3aa: CSAGRDGTYEQYF
CDR3nt: TGCAGTGCTGGCCGGGACGGCACCTACGAGCAGTACTTC

abundance: .
v_gene: TRBV18
d_gene: .
j_gene: TRBJ2-3
CDR3aa: CASSPLGPPTDTQYF
CDR3nt: TGTGCCAGCTCCCCCCTGGGACCCCCCACAGATACGCAGTATTTT

abundance: many
v_gene: TRBV15
d_gene: .
j_gene: TRBJ1-2
CDR3aa: CATSRDLGGYTF
CDR3nt: TGTGCCACCAGCAGAGACCTAGGAGGCTACACCTTC

abundance: many
v_gene: TRBV5-5
d_gene: .
j_gene: TRBJ2-1
CDR3aa: CASSLKVEQFF
CDR3nt: TGTGCCAGCAGCTTGAAGGTTGAGCAGTTCTTC

abundance: many
v_gene: TRBV27
d_gene: TRBD1
j_gene: TRBJ1-2
CDR3aa: CATAPGQVNYGYTF
CDR3nt: TGTGCCACCGCCCCTGGACAGGTTAACTATGGCTACACCTTC

abundance: many
v_gene: TRBV13
d_gene: .
j_gene: TRBJ1-6
CDR3aa: CASSPGISNSPLHF
CDR3nt: TGTGCCAGCAGCCCAGGGATTTCCAATTCACCCCTCCACTTT

abundance: many
v_gene: TRBV25-1
d_gene: .
j_gene: TRBJ1-1
CDR3aa: CASSVRGANTEAFF
CDR3nt: TGTGCCAGCAGTGTGAGAGGGGCGAACACTGAAGCTTTCTTT

abundance: few
v_gene: TRBV6-2/TRBV6-3
d_gene: TRBD1
j_gene: TRBJ2-7
CDR3aa: CASSYPQGWGYEQYF
CDR3nt: TGTGCCAGCAGTTACCCACAGGGGTGGGGCTACGAGCAGTACTTC

abundance: many
v_gene: TRBV4-2
d_gene: TRBD2
j_gene: TRBJ2-4
CDR3aa: CASSQDSPRAGGEVNIQYF
CDR3nt: TGTGCCAGCAGCCAAGACTCCCCTCGTGCGGGGGGCGAGGTGAACATTCAGTACTTC

abundance: many
v_gene: TRBV20-1
d_gene: .
j_gene: TRBJ1-5
CDR3aa: CSAPRTDSNQPQHF
CDR3nt: TGCAGTGCTCCACGGACGGATAGCAATCAGCCCCAGCATTTT

abundance: many
v_gene: TRBV3-1
d_gene: .
j_gene: TRBJ1-5
CDR3aa: CASSQDLQPQHF
CDR3nt: TGTGCCAGCAGCCAAGATCTTCAGCCCCAGCATTTT

abundance: many
v_gene: TRBV5-1
d_gene: .
j_gene: TRBJ2-6
CDR3aa: CASSPPPVREPGANVLTF
CDR3nt: TGCGCCAGCAGCCCCCCTCCAGTCCGGGAACCTGGGGCCAACGTCCTGACTTTC

abundance: few
v_gene: TRBV4-2
d_gene: .
j_gene: TRBJ2-7
CDR3aa: CASSPGRPAYEQYF
CDR3nt: TGTGCCAGCAGCCCGGGACGGCCCGCCTACGAGCAGTACTTC

abundance: few
v_gene: TRBV2
d_gene: TRBD2
j_gene: TRBJ2-7
CDR3aa: CASIGLAEAYEQYF
CDR3nt: TGTGCCAGCATCGGGCTAGCGGAGGCCTACGAGCAGTACTTC

abundance: few
v_gene: TRBV7-2
d_gene: .
j_gene: TRBJ2-3
CDR3aa: CASSLSNGGRADTQYF
CDR3nt: TGTGCCAGCAGCTTATCGAATGGGGGGCGCGCAGATACGCAGTATTTT

abundance: many
v_gene: TRBV5-8
d_gene: .
j_gene: TRBJ2-7
CDR3aa: CASSLGRAIYEQYF
CDR3nt: TGTGCCAGCAGCTTGGGCAGGGCGATTTACGAGCAGTACTTC

abundance: many
v_gene: TRBV5-6
d_gene: .
j_gene: TRBJ2-4
CDR3aa: CASSRAGTNIQYF
CDR3nt: TGTGCCAGCAGCCGGGCAGGGACCAACATTCAGTACTTC

abundance: few
v_gene: TRBV9
d_gene: .
j_gene: TRBJ2-4
CDR3aa: CASSLDSAKNIQYF
CDR3nt: TGTGCCAGCAGCTTAGACAGCGCCAAAAACATTCAGTACTTC

abundance: many
v_gene: TRBV2
d_gene: .
j_gene: TRBJ2-4
CDR3aa: CATTQARLAKNIQYF
CDR3nt: TGTGCCACCACACAGGCGCGCCTAGCCAAAAACATTCAGTACTTC

abundance: many
v_gene: TRBV7-9
d_gene: TRBD1
j_gene: TRBJ1-4
CDR3aa: CASSSRDRVTQLFF
CDR3nt: TGTGCCAGCAGCTCGAGGGACAGGGTAACCCAACTGTTTTTT

abundance: few
v_gene: TRBV6-5
d_gene: .
j_gene: TRBJ2-7
CDR3aa: CASSSNRFSYEQYF
CDR3nt: TGTGCCAGCAGTTCAAACAGGTTCTCCTACGAGCAGTACTTC

abundance: many
v_gene: TRBV7-6
d_gene: .
j_gene: TRBJ2-1
CDR3aa: CASSFPGPHNEQFF
CDR3nt: TGTGCCAGCAGCTTCCCGGGACCACACAATGAGCAGTTCTTC